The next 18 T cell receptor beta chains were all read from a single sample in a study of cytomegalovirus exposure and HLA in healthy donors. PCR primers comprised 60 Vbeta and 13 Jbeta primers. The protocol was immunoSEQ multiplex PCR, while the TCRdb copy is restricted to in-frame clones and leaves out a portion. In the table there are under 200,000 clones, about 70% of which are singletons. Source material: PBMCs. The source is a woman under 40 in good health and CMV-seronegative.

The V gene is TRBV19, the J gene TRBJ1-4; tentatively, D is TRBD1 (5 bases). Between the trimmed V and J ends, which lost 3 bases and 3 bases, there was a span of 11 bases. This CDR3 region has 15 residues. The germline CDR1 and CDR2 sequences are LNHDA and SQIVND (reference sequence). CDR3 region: CASSMGQGSNEKLFF. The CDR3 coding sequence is TGTGCCAGTAGTATGGGGCAGGGCTCTAATGAAAAACTGTTTTTT.

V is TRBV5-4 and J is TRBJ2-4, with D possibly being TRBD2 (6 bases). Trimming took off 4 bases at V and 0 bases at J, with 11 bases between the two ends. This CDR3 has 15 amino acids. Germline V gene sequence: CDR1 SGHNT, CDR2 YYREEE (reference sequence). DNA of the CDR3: TGTGCCAGCAGCATCCCGGGGGTAGCCAAAAACATTCAGTACTTC. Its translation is CASSIPGVAKNIQYF.

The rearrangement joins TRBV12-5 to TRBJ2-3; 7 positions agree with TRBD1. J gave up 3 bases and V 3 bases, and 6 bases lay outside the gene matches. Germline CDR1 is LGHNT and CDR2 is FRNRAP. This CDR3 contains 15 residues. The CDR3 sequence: CASGFPLQGTDTQYF. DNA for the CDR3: TGTGCTAGTGGTTTTCCATTACAGGGGACAGATACGCAGTATTTT.

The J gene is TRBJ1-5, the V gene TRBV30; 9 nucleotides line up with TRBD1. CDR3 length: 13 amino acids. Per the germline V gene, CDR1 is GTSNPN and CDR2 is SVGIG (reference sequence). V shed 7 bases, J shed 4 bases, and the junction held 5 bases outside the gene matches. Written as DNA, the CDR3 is TGTGCCTCGCAGGGGACAGGGAATCAGCCCCAGCATTTT. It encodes CASQGTGNQPQHF.

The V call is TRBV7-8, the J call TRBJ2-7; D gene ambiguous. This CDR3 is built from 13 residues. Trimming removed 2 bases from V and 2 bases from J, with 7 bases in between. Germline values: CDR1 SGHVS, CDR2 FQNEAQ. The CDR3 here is CASSLRVTYEQYF. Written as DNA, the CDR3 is TGTGCCAGCAGCTTACGGGTAACCTACGAGCAGTACTTC.

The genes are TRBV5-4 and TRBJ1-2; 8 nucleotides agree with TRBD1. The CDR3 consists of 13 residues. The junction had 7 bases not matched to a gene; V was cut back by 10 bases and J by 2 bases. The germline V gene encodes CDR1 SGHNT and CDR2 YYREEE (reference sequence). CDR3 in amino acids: CAATGGPNYGYTF. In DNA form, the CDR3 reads TGTGCCGCTACAGGGGGGCCCAACTATGGCTACACCTTC.

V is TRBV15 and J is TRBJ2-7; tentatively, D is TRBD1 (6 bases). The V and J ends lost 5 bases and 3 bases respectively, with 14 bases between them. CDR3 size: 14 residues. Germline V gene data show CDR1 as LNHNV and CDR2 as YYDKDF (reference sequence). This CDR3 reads CATSGPGQDYEQYF. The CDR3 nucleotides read TGTGCCACCAGCGGCCCGGGACAAGACTACGAGCAGTACTTC.

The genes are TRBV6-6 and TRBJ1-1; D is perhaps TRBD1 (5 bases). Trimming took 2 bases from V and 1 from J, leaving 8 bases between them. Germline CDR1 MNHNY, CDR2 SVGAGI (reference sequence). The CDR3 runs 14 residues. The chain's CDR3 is CASSYRGKNTEAFF. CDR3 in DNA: TGTGCCAGCAGTTACCGGGGGAAGAACACTGAAGCTTTCTTT.

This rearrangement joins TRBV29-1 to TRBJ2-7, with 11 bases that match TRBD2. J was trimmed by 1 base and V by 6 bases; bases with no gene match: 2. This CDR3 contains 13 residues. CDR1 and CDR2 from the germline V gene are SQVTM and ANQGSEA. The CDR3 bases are TGCAGCGTGTTAGCGGGGGGGTCCTACGAGCAGTACTTC. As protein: CSVLAGGSYEQYF.

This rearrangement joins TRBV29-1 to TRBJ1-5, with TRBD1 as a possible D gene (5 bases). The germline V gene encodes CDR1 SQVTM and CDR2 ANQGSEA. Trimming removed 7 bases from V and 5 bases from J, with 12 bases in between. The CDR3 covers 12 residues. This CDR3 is CSGGGGDQPQHF. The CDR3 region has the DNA TGCAGCGGCGGCGGGGGTGATCAGCCCCAGCATTTT. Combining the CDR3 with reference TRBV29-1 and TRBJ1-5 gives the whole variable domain SAVISQKPSRDICQRGTSLTIQCQVDSQVTMMFWYRQQPGQSLTLIATANQGSEATYESGFVIDKFPISRPNLTFSTLTVSNMSPEDSSIYLCSGGGGDQPQHFGDGTRLSIL.

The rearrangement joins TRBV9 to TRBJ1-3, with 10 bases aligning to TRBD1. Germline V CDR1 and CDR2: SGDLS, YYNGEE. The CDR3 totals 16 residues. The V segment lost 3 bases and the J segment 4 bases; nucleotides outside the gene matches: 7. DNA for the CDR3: TGTGCCAGCAGCGCGACAGGGGGCGCGGGGGGAAACACCATATATTTT. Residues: CASSATGGAGGNTIYF.

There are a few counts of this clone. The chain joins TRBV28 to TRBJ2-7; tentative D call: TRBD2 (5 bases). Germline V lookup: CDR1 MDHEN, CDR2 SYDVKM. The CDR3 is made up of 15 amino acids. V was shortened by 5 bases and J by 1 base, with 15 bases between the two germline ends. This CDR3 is CASSPSSTGSYEQYF. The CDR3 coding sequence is TGTGCCAGCAGTCCATCCTCAACGGGGTCCTACGAGCAGTACTTC.

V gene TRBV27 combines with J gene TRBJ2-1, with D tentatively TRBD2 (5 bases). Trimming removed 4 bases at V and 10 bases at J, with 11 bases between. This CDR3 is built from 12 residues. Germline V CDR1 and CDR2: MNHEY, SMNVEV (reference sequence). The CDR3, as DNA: TGTGCCAGCAGTTCAAGACTACGGGAGCAGTTCTTC. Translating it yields CASSSRLREQFF.

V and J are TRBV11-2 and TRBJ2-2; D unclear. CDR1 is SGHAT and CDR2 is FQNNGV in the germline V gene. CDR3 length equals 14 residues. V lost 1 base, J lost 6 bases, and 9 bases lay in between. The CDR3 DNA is TGTGCCAGCAGCTTAGGTTCGGCGGCCGGGGAGCTGTTTTTT. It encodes CASSLGSAAGELFF.

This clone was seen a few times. The CDR3 DNA sequence: TGTGCCAGCAGCTTAGAGGGACATACCGCAAACACCATATATTTT. This codes for CASSLEGHTANTIYF. The genes are TRBV11-2 and TRBJ1-3; D may be TRBD1 (6 bases). Trimming pared 0 bases from V and 6 bases from J, leaving 12 bases between. Germline assignment: CDR1 SGHAT and CDR2 FQNNGV. The length of the CDR3 is 15 residues. Complete variable domain (other parts from reference TRBV11-2 and TRBJ1-3): EAGVAQSPRYKIIEKRQSVAFWCNPISGHATLYWYQQILGQGPKLLIQFQNNGVVDDSQLPKDRFSAERLKGVDSTLKIQPAKLEDSAVYLCASSLEGHTANTIYFGEGSWLTVV.

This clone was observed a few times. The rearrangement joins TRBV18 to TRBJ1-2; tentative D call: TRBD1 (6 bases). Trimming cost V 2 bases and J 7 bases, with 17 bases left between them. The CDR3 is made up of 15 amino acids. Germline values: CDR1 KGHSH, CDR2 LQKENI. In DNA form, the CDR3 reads TGTGCCAGCTCACCAACTTCGGACAGTACGAGTGGCTACACCTTC. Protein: CASSPTSDSTSGYTF.

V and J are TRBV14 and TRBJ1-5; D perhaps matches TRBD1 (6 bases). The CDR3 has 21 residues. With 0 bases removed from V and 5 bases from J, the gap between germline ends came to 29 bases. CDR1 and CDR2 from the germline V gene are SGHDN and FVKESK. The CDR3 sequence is CASSQDGRWQGLVICYQPQHF. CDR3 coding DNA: TGTGCCAGCAGCCAAGATGGTCGGTGGCAGGGGTTAGTTATTTGTTATCAGCCCCAGCATTTT.

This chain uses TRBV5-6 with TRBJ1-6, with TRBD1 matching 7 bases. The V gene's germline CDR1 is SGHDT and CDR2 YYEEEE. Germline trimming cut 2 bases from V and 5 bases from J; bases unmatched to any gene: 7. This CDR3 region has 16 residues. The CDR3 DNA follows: TGTGCCAGCAGCTTTTCTCCGGGACAGAATAATTCACCCCTCCACTTT. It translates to CASSFSPGQNNSPLHF.